The 22 T cell receptor beta chains reported below all come from one sample, sequenced in a study of beta chain features in type 1 diabetes. The investigators reverse transcribed all of the isolated RNA, so they sequenced expressed TCRB transcripts. TCRdb keeps only in-frame clones here, not all; method: immunoSEQ multiplex PCR. The sample holds roughly 230,000 clones, roughly 9.6% seen once. The sample comprised naive CD4+ T cells from blood. These receptors were taken from a woman between 18 and 29 years old in good health.

The chain employs TRBV11-2 and TRBJ2-3; 7 bases fit TRBD2. Unmatched junction bases numbered 10, after V lost 3 bases and J lost 4 bases. There are 16 residues in the CDR3. Germline V gene lookup returns CDR1 SGHAT and CDR2 FQNNGV. CDR3 region: CASSFASGRGPDTQYF. CDR3 DNA: TGTGCCAGCAGCTTTGCTAGCGGACGAGGGCCAGATACGCAGTATTTT.

J is TRBJ2-3 and V is TRBV29-1, with a possible D match to TRBD1 (6 bases). This CDR3 is built from 13 residues. Germline V gene sequence: CDR1 SQVTM, CDR2 ANQGSEA. V lost 4 bases and J 2 bases, leaving 10 bases between the germline ends. CDR3 residues: CSVGTANTDTQYF. In DNA form, the CDR3 reads TGCAGCGTTGGGACAGCCAACACAGATACGCAGTATTTT.

The chain links TRBV10-3 to TRBJ1-1; tentatively, D is TRBD1 (5 bases). Germline CDR1 is ENHRY and CDR2 is SYGVKD. This CDR3 region has 12 residues. The CDR3 is CAGGRGNTEAFF. The CDR3 DNA reads TGTGCGGGGGGAAGGGGGAACACTGAAGCTTTCTTT.

This clone was observed a handful of times. This sequence joins TRBV7-9 and TRBJ2-5, with D perhaps TRBD2 (5 bases). CDR1 and CDR2 (germline): SEHNR, FQNEAQ (reference sequence). Trimming stripped 6 bases from V and 5 bases from J, with 7 bases between. The CDR3 sequence is 11 residues long. CDR3 nucleotide sequence: TGTGCCAGCAGGGGCGGGGAGACCCAGTACTTC. Translated: CASRGGETQYF.

This clone has only a few counts. The genes are TRBV11-2 and TRBJ2-7; D is possibly TRBD2 (5 bases). The CDR3 loop spans 17 amino acids. V dropped 1 base and J dropped 4 bases, with 20 bases sitting between them. Germline-derived CDR1 and CDR2 are SGHAT and FQNNGV. As DNA, the CDR3 is TGTGCCAGCAGCTTAGGGGCCCACGCCAAAACGGGATACGAGCAGTACTTC. It codes for CASSLGAHAKTGYEQYF.

The rearrangement links TRBV5-4 to TRBJ2-7; 14 positions match TRBD2. CDR1 SGHNT and CDR2 YYREEE come from the germline V gene (reference sequence). This CDR3 spans 19 amino acids. The ends lost 3 bases at V and 3 bases at J; junction bases unmatched: 14. The CDR3 protein is CASSSGLAGGTYLVYEQYF. CDR3 nucleotide sequence: TGTGCCAGCAGCTCCGGACTAGCGGGAGGTACCTACCTGGTCTACGAGCAGTACTTC.

The chain uses TRBV9 and TRBJ2-7; D is perhaps TRBD2 (6 bases). Germline V CDR1 and CDR2: SGDLS, YYNGEE. This CDR3 comprises 14 residues. Trimming took 4 bases from V and 0 from J, leaving 11 bases between them. The CDR3 DNA reads as TGTGCCAGCAGCCCGGCGGGGAGCTCCTACGAGCAGTACTTC. It is translated as CASSPAGSSYEQYF.

The chain is built from TRBV6-1 and TRBJ1-1; D is uncertain. The CDR3 has 13 amino acids. V was trimmed by 4 bases and J by 0 bases, leaving 6 bases between them. Germline V CDR1 and CDR2: MNHNS, SASEGT. The chain's CDR3 is CASSVQVNTEAFF. The CDR3 DNA sequence: TGTGCCAGCAGTGTTCAGGTGAACACTGAAGCTTTCTTT.

This clone was counted only a few times. The genes are TRBV29-1 and TRBJ2-1; D is undetermined. This CDR3 region has 11 residues. Trimming cost V 7 bases and J 5 bases, with 9 bases left between them. Germline CDR1 is SQVTM and CDR2 is ANQGSEA. CDR3 coding DNA: TGCAGCGCCTCTAGAAACAATGAGCAGTTCTTC. Its translation is CSASRNNEQFF.

The table lists this clone with a few counts. The chain uses TRBV18 and TRBJ2-1, with 13 bases aligning to TRBD2. The CDR3 is made up of 19 amino acids. V was clipped by 1 base and J by 1 base; unmatched bases: 7. In germline, CDR1 is KGHSH, CDR2 LQKENI. The CDR3 DNA is TGTGCCAGCTCACCACTAAGGACTAGCGGGAGTCGATCCTACAATGAGCAGTTCTTC. Translating it yields CASSPLRTSGSRSYNEQFF.

This clone turned up a few times. The chain uses TRBV5-6 and TRBJ2-4, with TRBD1 matching over 9 bases. The ends lost 0 bases at V and 7 bases at J; junction bases unmatched: 8. Germline CDR1 reads SGHDT; CDR2 reads YYEEEE. The CDR3 loop spans 16 amino acids. The CDR3 spells CASSLAGTGLTNIQYF. In DNA form, the CDR3 reads TGTGCCAGCAGCTTGGCGGGGACAGGGCTTACTAACATTCAGTACTTC.

This clone was picked up a small number of times. The chain is built from TRBV7-9 and TRBJ2-7; D is ambiguous. V lost 5 bases to trimming and J lost 5 bases, with 13 bases between them. This CDR3 is built from 13 residues. The germline gives CDR1 SEHNR, CDR2 FQNEAQ (reference sequence). CDR3 nucleotides: TGTGCCAGCAGCATACACCCAGGCGACGAGCAGTACTTC. Translated: CASSIHPGDEQYF. The whole variable domain, remainder taken from reference TRBV7-9 and TRBJ2-7, is DTGVSQNPRHKITKRGQNVTFRCDPISEHNRLYWYRQTLGQGPEFLTYFQNEAQLEKSRLLSDRFSAERPKGSFSTLEIQRTEQGDSAMYLCASSIHPGDEQYFGPGTRLTVT.

The chain joins TRBV7-6 to TRBJ2-3; TRBD1 matches at 7 bases. V was clipped by 6 bases and J by 1 base; unmatched bases: 10. The germline gives CDR1 SGHVS, CDR2 FNYEAQ. The CDR3 extends over 16 amino acids. In DNA form, the CDR3 reads TGTGCCAGCAGACGGGGACAGCACCGGGGCACAGATACGCAGTATTTT. It is translated as CASRRGQHRGTDTQYF.

This clone was seen only a few times. The CDR3 here is CSASLNEGYTF. Here the CDR3 DNA reads TGCAGTGCTAGCCTAAACGAGGGCTACACCTTC. The chain is built from TRBV20-1 and TRBJ1-2; D is unclear. The CDR3 length is 11 residues. V was shortened by 3 bases and J by 8 bases, with 10 bases between the two germline ends. Germline V gives CDR1 DFQATT, CDR2 SNEGSKA (reference sequence).

This clone was picked up a small number of times. This chain uses TRBV14 with TRBJ1-2, with 8 bases aligning to TRBD1. CDR1 is SGHDN, CDR2 FVKESK, per germline. CDR3 size: 14 residues. Trimming took 4 bases from V and 3 from J; bases not matched to a gene: 4. Written as DNA, the CDR3 is TGTGCCAGCAGCCTAGGGACAGGATACTATGGCTACACCTTC. Translated, it gives CASSLGTGYYGYTF. The full variable domain, its missing parts supplied by reference TRBV14 and TRBJ1-2, is EAGVTQFPSHSVIEKGQTVTLRCDPISGHDNLYWYRRVMGKEIKFLLHFVKESKQDESGMPNNRFLAERTGGTYSTLKVQPAELEDSGVYFCASSLGTGYYGYTFGSGTRLTVV.

The chain carries TRBV18 and TRBJ2-7, with a weak D call TRBD1 (6 bases). Trimming left V 0 bases short and J 6 bases short, with 15 bases between. The CDR3 has 15 residues. Germline V gene data show CDR1 as KGHSH and CDR2 as LQKENI. The CDR3 bases are TGTGCCAGCTCACCACCCTCTCAGGGGAAGTCCGAGCAGTACTTC. It translates to CASSPPSQGKSEQYF.

The V call is TRBV5-1, the J call TRBJ2-1; 7 bases agree with TRBD2. Per the germline V gene, CDR1 is SGHRS and CDR2 is YFSETQ. This CDR3 has 15 amino acids. Losses at the gene ends were 0 bases for V and 8 bases for J; bases not matched to a gene: 8. CDR3 loop: CASSLEGGPTDEQFF. DNA of the CDR3: TGCGCCAGCAGCTTGGAGGGAGGGCCTACGGATGAGCAGTTCTTC.

This clone was found a few times. V usage is TRBV12-5 and J usage is TRBJ2-1; D not resolved. Germline lookup yields CDR1 LGHNT and CDR2 FRNRAP. This CDR3 has 16 amino acids. V lost 0 bases and J 5 bases, leaving 14 bases between the germline ends. This chain's CDR3 is CASGLVLRQYNNEQFF. The CDR3 DNA reads TGTGCTAGTGGTTTGGTACTCCGACAATATAACAATGAGCAGTTCTTC.

This clone has more than one count but fewer than ten. V and J are TRBV18 and TRBJ1-5; perhaps TRBD1 as D (6 bases). The CDR3 sequence is 19 residues long. Germline V CDR1 and CDR2: KGHSH, LQKENI. V lost 0 bases to trimming and J lost 0 bases, with 18 bases between them. CDR3 sequence (DNA): TGTGCCAGCTCACCACCGATCGCGGACAGCCCTATTAGCAATCAGCCCCAGCATTTT. Translation: CASSPPIADSPISNQPQHF.

This clone has just a few counts. The chain combines TRBV2 with TRBJ1-2; tentatively, D is TRBD1 (6 bases). Germline CDR1 and CDR2: SNHLY and FYNNEI. This CDR3 contains 11 residues. V lost 2 bases and J 13 bases, leaving 11 bases between the germline ends. The CDR3 DNA follows: TGTGCCAGCAGTGAAACAGGGTCTGGCACCTTC. Amino acids: CASSETGSGTF.

The chain joins TRBV30 to TRBJ1-4, with 9 bases identical to TRBD1. This CDR3 is 14 amino acids long. Germline V lookup: CDR1 GTSNPN, CDR2 SVGIG (reference sequence). V was pared by 5 bases and J by 7 bases, with 8 bases of the junction left unmatched. CDR3 sequence (DNA): TGTGCCTGGGATAGGGGACAGGGTAGTGAAAAACTGTTTTTT. Amino acid sequence: CAWDRGQGSEKLFF.

This clone has a handful of counts. V usage is TRBV2 and J usage is TRBJ1-5; 7 bases line up with TRBD1. The germline V gene has CDR1 SNHLY and CDR2 FYNNEI. CDR3 length equals 13 residues. With V trimmed by 6 bases and J by 2 bases, 1 base remained unmatched. CDR3 amino acids: CASSGTGNQPQHF. The CDR3 DNA sequence: TGTGCCAGCAGCGGGACAGGCAATCAGCCCCAGCATTTT. Using reference TRBV2 and TRBJ1-5 for the parts outside the CDR3, the full variable domain is EPEVTQTPSHQVTQMGQEVILRCVPISNHLYFYWYRQILGQKVEFLVSFYNNEISEKSEIFDDQFSVERPDGSNFTLKIRSTKLEDSAMYFCASSGTGNQPQHFGDGTRLSIL.